The 20 T cell receptor beta chains below all came from one sample that was sequenced in a study of cytomegalovirus exposure and HLA in healthy donors. PCR involved 60 Vbeta and 13 Jbeta primers. Some clones are missing from TCRdb's copy, which holds only in-frame ones; the method was immunoSEQ multiplex PCR. In all, the sample yields 50,000 or so clones. The source material was PBMCs. These receptor sequences come from a woman aged 60-75 years in good health and CMV-seropositive.

The chain uses TRBV11-3 and TRBJ2-5, with 8 bases aligning to TRBD1. CDR3 length: 15 residues. The J segment lost 5 bases and the V segment lost 0 bases, leaving 5 bases of the junction unmatched. Looked up from germline, CDR1 is SGHNT and CDR2 is YENEEA. The CDR3 nucleotides read TGTGCCAGCAGCTTAGAGCAGGGGGCGTGGGAGACCCAGTACTTC. As protein: CASSLEQGAWETQYF.

This chain joins TRBV2 and TRBJ2-7; 8 nucleotides align to TRBD1. CDR1 and CDR2 (germline): SNHLY, FYNNEI. J lost 3 bases, V lost 7 bases, and 8 bases had no gene match. The CDR3 length is 14 residues. The CDR3 loop is CASISGTGDYEQYF. The CDR3, as DNA: TGTGCCAGCATCTCCGGGACAGGTGACTACGAGCAGTACTTC.

This sequence joins TRBV13 and TRBJ2-7; D is possibly TRBD2 (5 bases). The CDR3 contains 12 residues. Trimming removed 5 bases at V and 6 bases at J, with 11 bases between. The germline V gene has CDR1 PRHDT and CDR2 FYEKMQ (reference sequence). The DNA for the CDR3 is TGTGCCAGCAGCCCGAGGGTATCCGAGCAGTACTTC. Encoded protein: CASSPRVSEQYF. Combining the CDR3 with reference TRBV13 and TRBJ2-7 gives the whole variable domain AAGVIQSPRHLIKEKRETATLKCYPIPRHDTVYWYQQGPGQDPQFLISFYEKMQSDKGSIPDRFSAQQFSDYHSELNMSSLELGDSALYFCASSPRVSEQYFGPGTRLTVT.

The chain's CDR3 is CASSLGTGEAFF. CDR3 DNA: TGTGCCAGCAGCTTGGGTACAGGTGAAGCTTTCTTT. This chain links TRBV5-5 with TRBJ1-1, with D perhaps matching TRBD1 (5 bases). CDR3 length: 12 amino acids. Germline V gene data show CDR1 as SGHKS and CDR2 as YYEKEE (reference sequence). The V gene lost 0 bases and the J gene lost 7 bases, with 7 bases spanning the gap.

The chain recombines TRBV10-3 with TRBJ2-3, with D maybe TRBD1 (6 bases). Germline lookup yields CDR1 ENHRY and CDR2 SYGVKD. V lost 7 bases and J lost 6, with 14 bases in between. The CDR3 length is 13 residues. The chain's CDR3 is CAINLSQGDTQYF. CDR3 coding DNA: TGTGCCATCAACCTTTCACAGGGTGATACGCAGTATTTT.

J is TRBJ1-2 and V is TRBV15; 7 bases match TRBD1. V was pared by 6 bases and J by 6 bases, with 4 bases of the junction left unmatched. The CDR3 covers 12 residues. Germline CDR1 LNHNV, CDR2 YYDKDF (reference sequence). The CDR3 DNA sequence: TGTGCCACCAGGGATACAGGGGATGGCTACACCTTC. Translating gives CATRDTGDGYTF.

The chain carries TRBV28 and TRBJ2-7, with 7 bases fitting TRBD1. Germline V lookup: CDR1 MDHEN, CDR2 SYDVKM. This CDR3 comprises 13 residues. V lost 5 bases to trimming and J lost 3 bases; unmatched junction nucleotides: 4. CDR3 sequence reads: CASSLRDSYEQYF. In DNA form, the CDR3 reads TGTGCCAGCAGTCTCCGGGACAGCTACGAGCAGTACTTC.

The chain carries TRBV7-2 and TRBJ1-1; D unresolved. Trimming removed 3 bases from V and 4 bases from J, with 6 bases in between. Germline CDR1 SGHTA, CDR2 FQGNSA. The CDR3 has 12 residues. The CDR3 sequence: CASSFGSTEAFF. CDR3 in DNA: TGTGCCAGCAGCTTTGGGAGCACTGAAGCTTTCTTT.

This chain links TRBV9 with TRBJ1-2; 7 nucleotides agree with TRBD1. This CDR3 has 17 residues. The V and J ends lost 7 bases and 2 bases, in that order; junction bases with no gene match: 17. CDR1 and CDR2 (germline): SGDLS, YYNGEE. DNA of the CDR3: TGTGCCAGCTGGCCTCCATACGGTAGGGGGCCCAACTATGGCTACACCTTC. Residues: CASWPPYGRGPNYGYTF.

V and J are TRBV6-5 and TRBJ1-4, with D perhaps matching TRBD1 (5 bases). V dropped 1 base and J dropped 8 bases, with 11 bases sitting between them. The CDR3 extends over 14 amino acids. Germline V lookup: CDR1 MNHEY, CDR2 SVGAGI. This CDR3 reads CASSYLGGEEKLFF. For the CDR3, the DNA is TGTGCCAGCAGTTACTTGGGGGGGGAGGAAAAACTGTTTTTT.

The chain links TRBV5-4 to TRBJ2-2; TRBD2 agrees at 8 bases. The CDR3 is made up of 15 amino acids. J gave up 4 bases and V 0 bases, and 2 bases lay outside the gene matches. CDR1 SGHNT and CDR2 YYREEE come from the germline V gene (reference sequence). The DNA for the CDR3 is TGTGCCAGCAGCTTGGACGCGGGGGGCACCGGGGAGCTGTTTTTT. Translation: CASSLDAGGTGELFF. Variable domain in full (rest from reference TRBV5-4 and TRBJ2-2): ETGVTQSPTHLIKTRGQQVTLRCSSQSGHNTVSWYQQALGQGPQFIFQYYREEENGRGNFPPRFSGLQFPNYSSELNVNALELDDSALYLCASSLDAGGTGELFFGEGSRLTVL.

The chain has TRBV6-5 and TRBJ2-7, with 12 nucleotides matching TRBD1. CDR3 size: 15 residues. The ends lost 2 bases at V and 5 bases at J; junction bases unmatched: 4. Germline values: CDR1 MNHEY, CDR2 SVGAGI. The CDR3 DNA is TGTGCCAGCAGTTACCTAGGGACAGGGGGCAACGAGCAGTACTTC. It translates to CASSYLGTGGNEQYF.

V is TRBV10-3 and J is TRBJ1-6, with D unresolved. CDR1 and CDR2 (germline): ENHRY, SYGVKD. Trimming removed 2 bases from V and 6 bases from J, with 14 bases in between. This CDR3 is built from 16 residues. For the CDR3, the DNA is TGTGCCATCAGTGAGGGATTCCAGGTCGGTAATTCACCCCTCCACTTT. It encodes CAISEGFQVGNSPLHF.

The V gene is TRBV18, the J gene TRBJ2-5; D perhaps matches TRBD2 (6 bases). CDR1 and CDR2 from the germline V gene are KGHSH and LQKENI. CDR3 length: 15 residues. V lost 1 base and J lost 7, with 16 bases in between. CDR3 coding DNA: TGTGCCAGCTCACCACTGAAGAAGCTGGGAGGGACCCAGTACTTC. It encodes CASSPLKKLGGTQYF. The whole variable domain, filled in from reference TRBV18 and TRBJ2-5, reads NAGVMQNPRHLVRRRGQEARLRCSPMKGHSHVYWYRQLPEEGLKFMVYLQKENIIDESGMPKERFSAEFPKEGPSILRIQQVVRGDSAAYFCASSPLKKLGGTQYFGPGTRLLVL.

The J gene is TRBJ1-1, the V gene TRBV10-3; D is unresolved. Trimming took off 4 bases at V and 7 bases at J, with 13 bases between the two ends. The CDR3 covers 13 residues. Germline V gives CDR1 ENHRY, CDR2 SYGVKD. The CDR3 sequence: CAISAPGVFEAFF. CDR3 in DNA: TGTGCCATCAGTGCTCCCGGGGTCTTTGAAGCTTTCTTT.

The chain combines TRBV30 with TRBJ2-1; D possibly corresponds to TRBD2 (5 bases). Looked up from germline, CDR1 is GTSNPN and CDR2 is SVGIG (reference sequence). The V end was cut by 0 bases, the J end by 10 bases, with 13 bases between. The CDR3 loop spans 13 amino acids. CDR3 in amino acids: CAWSVRGIREQFF. CDR3 bases: TGTGCCTGGAGTGTACGAGGGATCAGGGAGCAGTTCTTC.

This chain joins TRBV6-1 and TRBJ1-5; 8 bases match TRBD1. V lost 7 bases and J lost 3; bases outside the gene matches: 5. The germline V gene encodes CDR1 MNHNS and CDR2 SASEGT. The CDR3 extends over 14 amino acids. The CDR3: CASTPGQVNQPQHF. CDR3 sequence (DNA): TGTGCCAGCACCCCGGGACAGGTCAATCAGCCCCAGCATTTT.

The chain couples TRBV27 to TRBJ1-4, with TRBD1 identical over 7 bases. V was pared by 5 bases and J by 0 bases, with 6 bases of the junction left unmatched. The CDR3 consists of 16 residues. The germline V gene has CDR1 MNHEY and CDR2 SMNVEV (reference sequence). The CDR3 DNA follows: TGTGCCAGCAGTAGACAGGGAGCAACAACTAATGAAAAACTGTTTTTT. This codes for CASSRQGATTNEKLFF.

This chain uses TRBV6-1 with TRBJ2-7; 7 nucleotides line up with TRBD2. The V segment lost 7 bases and the J segment 5 bases; nucleotides outside the gene matches: 8. Germline V gene sequence: CDR1 MNHNS, CDR2 SASEGT. CDR3 size: 13 residues. The CDR3 reads CASTGGGLHEQYF. The CDR3, as DNA: TGTGCCAGCACCGGCGGGGGACTCCACGAGCAGTACTTC.

This chain uses TRBV18 with TRBJ2-1; D is possibly TRBD1 (6 bases). The CDR3 spans 16 residues. The V gene's germline CDR1 is KGHSH and CDR2 LQKENI. Trimming shortened V by 4 bases and J by 0 bases, and 13 bases separated the two germline ends. The CDR3 DNA sequence: TGTGCCAGCTCACAAAGGACAGAGACCTCCTACAATGAGCAGTTCTTC. Translating it yields CASSQRTETSYNEQFF.